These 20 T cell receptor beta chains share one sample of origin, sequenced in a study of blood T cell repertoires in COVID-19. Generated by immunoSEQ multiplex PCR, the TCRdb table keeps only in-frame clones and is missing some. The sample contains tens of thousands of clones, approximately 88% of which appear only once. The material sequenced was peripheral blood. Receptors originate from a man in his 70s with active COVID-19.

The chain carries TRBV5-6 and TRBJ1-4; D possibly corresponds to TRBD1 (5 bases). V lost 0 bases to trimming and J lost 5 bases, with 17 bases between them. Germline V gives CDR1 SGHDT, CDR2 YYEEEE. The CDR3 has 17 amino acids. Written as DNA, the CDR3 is TGTGCCAGCAGCTTGGTCGGGGGGGACCGTATGAATGAAAAACTGTTTTTT. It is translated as CASSLVGGDRMNEKLFF.

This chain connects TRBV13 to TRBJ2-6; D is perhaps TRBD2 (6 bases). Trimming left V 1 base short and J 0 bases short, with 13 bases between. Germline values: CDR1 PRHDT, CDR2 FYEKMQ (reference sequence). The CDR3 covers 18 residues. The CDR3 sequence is CASSLVAGRGSGANVLTF. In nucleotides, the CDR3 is TGTGCCAGCAGCTTAGTGGCGGGGAGAGGCTCTGGGGCCAACGTCCTGACTTTC.

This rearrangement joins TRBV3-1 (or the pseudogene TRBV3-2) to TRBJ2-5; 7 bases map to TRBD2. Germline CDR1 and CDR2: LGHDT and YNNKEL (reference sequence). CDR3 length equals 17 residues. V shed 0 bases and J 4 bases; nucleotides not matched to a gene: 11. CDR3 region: CASSQDIRFAGVETQYF. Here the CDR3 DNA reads TGTGCCAGCAGCCAAGATATTCGGTTCGCGGGAGTAGAGACCCAGTACTTC.

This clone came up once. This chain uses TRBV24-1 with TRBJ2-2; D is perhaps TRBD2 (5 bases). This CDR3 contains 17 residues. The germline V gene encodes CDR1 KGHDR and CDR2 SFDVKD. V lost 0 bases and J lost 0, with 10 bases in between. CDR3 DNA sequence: TGTGCCACCAGTGATTTGCAAGGCGGGCCGAACACCGGGGAGCTGTTTTTT. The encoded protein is CATSDLQGGPNTGELFF.

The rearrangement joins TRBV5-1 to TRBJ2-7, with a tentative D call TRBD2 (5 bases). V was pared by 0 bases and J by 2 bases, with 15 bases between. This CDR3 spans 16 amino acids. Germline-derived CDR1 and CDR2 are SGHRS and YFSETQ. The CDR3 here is CASSLVVQAGTYEQYF. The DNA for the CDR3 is TGCGCCAGCAGCTTGGTGGTGCAGGCGGGCACCTACGAGCAGTACTTC.

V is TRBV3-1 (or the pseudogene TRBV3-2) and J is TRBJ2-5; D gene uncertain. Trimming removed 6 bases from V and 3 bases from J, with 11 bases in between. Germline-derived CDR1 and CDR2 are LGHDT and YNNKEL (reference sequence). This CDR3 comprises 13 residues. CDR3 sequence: CASRIFPKETQYF. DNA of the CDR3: TGTGCCAGCAGAATTTTTCCAAAAGAGACCCAGTACTTC.

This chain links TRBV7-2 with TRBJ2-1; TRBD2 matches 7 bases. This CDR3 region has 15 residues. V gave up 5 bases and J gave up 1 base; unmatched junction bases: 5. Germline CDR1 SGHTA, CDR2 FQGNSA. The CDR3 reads CASSPEAGSYNEQFF. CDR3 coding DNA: TGTGCCAGCAGCCCCGAAGCGGGGTCCTACAATGAGCAGTTCTTC.

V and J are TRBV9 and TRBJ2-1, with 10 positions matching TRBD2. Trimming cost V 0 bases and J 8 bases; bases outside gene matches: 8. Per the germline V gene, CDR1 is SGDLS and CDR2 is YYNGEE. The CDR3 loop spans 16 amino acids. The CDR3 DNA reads TGTGCCAGCAGCGTAGCGGCTAGCGGGAGTCTCCATGAGCAGTTCTTC. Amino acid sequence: CASSVAASGSLHEQFF.

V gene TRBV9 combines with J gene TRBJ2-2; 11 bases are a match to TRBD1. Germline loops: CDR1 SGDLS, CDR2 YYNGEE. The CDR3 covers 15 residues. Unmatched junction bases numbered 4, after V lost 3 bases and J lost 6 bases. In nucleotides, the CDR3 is TGTGCCAGCAGCGCCCGGACAGGGGGCCCCGGGGAGCTGTTTTTT. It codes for CASSARTGGPGELFF. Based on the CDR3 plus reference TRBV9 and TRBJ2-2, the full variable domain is DSGVTQTPKHLITATGQRVTLRCSPRSGDLSVYWYQQSLDQGLQFLIQYYNGEERAKGNILERFSAQQFPDLHSELNLSSLELGDSALYFCASSARTGGPGELFFGEGSRLTVL.

CDR3 in amino acids: CASSLDGTGFIDGYTF. Here the CDR3 DNA reads TGTGCCAGCAGCTTGGATGGGACAGGGTTTATCGATGGCTACACCTTC. The rearrangement links TRBV5-4 to TRBJ1-2; 9 nucleotides agree with TRBD1. Per germline, CDR1 SGHNT and CDR2 YYREEE (reference sequence). Trimming cost V 0 bases and J 6 bases; bases outside gene matches: 9. The CDR3 is 16 amino acids.

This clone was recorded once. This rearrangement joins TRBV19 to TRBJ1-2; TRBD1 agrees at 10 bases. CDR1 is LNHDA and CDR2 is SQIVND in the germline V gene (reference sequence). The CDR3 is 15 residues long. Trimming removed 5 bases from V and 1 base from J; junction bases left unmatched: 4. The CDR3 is CASSATGGGNYGYTF. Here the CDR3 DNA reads TGTGCCAGTAGTGCGACAGGGGGCGGTAACTATGGCTACACCTTC.

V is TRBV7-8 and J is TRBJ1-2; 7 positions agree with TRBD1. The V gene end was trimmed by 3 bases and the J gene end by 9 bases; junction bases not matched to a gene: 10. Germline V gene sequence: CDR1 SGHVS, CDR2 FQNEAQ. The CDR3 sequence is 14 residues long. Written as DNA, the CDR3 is TGTGCCAGCAGCTTCTCAGAGGGGGCGCCGAGCTACACCTTC. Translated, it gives CASSFSEGAPSYTF. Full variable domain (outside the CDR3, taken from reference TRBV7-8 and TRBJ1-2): GAGVSQSPRYKVAKRGQDVALRCDPISGHVSLFWYQQALGQGPEFLTYFQNEAQLDKSGLPSDRFFAERPEGSVSTLKIQRTQQEDSAVYLCASSFSEGAPSYTFGSGTRLTVV.

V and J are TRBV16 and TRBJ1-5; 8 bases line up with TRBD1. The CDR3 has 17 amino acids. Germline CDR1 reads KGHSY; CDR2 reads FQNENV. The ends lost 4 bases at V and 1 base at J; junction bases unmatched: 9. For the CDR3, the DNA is TGTGCCAGCAGCCCCGTGGACAGGGAGAAAAGCAATCAGCCCCAGCATTTT. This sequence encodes CASSPVDREKSNQPQHF.

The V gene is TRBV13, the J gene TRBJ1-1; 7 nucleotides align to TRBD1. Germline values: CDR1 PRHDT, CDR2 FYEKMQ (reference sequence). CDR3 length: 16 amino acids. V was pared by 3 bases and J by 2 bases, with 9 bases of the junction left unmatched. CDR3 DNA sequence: TGTGCCAGCAGCTTGGGGTGGGGACAGCAAAACACTGAAGCTTTCTTT. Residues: CASSLGWGQQNTEAFF.

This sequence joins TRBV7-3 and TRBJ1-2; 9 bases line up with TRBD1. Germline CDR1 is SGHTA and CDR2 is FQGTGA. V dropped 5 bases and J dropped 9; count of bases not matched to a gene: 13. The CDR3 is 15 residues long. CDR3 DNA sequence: TGTGCCAGCAGCGTTACAGGGGGCGGGGATGTAAGCTACACCTTC. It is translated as CASSVTGGGDVSYTF.

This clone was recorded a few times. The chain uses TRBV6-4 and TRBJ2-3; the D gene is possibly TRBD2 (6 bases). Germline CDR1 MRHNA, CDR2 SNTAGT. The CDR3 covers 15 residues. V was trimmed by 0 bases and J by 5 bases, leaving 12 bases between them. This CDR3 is CASSDSAGRGDTQYF. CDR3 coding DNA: TGTGCCAGCAGTGACTCTGCGGGACGGGGAGATACGCAGTATTTT.

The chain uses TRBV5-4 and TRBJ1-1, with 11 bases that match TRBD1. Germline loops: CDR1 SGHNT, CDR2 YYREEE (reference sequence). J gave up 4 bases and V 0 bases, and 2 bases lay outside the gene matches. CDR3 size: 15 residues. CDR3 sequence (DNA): TGTGCCAGCAGCTTGGGGACAGGGGGCTTCACTGAAGCTTTCTTT. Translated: CASSLGTGGFTEAFF.

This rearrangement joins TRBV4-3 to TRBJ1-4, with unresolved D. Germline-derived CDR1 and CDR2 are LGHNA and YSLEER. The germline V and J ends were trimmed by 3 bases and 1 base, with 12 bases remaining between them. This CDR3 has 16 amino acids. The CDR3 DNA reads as TGCGCCAGCAGCCATTGGGCCGGACTAACTAATGAAAAACTGTTTTTT. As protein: CASSHWAGLTNEKLFF.

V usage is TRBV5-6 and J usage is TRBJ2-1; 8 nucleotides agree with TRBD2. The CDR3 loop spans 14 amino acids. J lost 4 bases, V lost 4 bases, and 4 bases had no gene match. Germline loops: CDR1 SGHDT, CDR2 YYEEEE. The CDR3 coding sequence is TGTGCCAGCAGCGTGACTAGCGAGTACAATGAGCAGTTCTTC. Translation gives CASSVTSEYNEQFF.

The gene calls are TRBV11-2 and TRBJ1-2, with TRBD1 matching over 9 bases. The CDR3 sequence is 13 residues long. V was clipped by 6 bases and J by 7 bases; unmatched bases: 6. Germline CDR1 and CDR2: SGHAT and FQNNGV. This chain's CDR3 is CASSVQGAGGYTF. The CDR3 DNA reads TGTGCCAGCAGTGTACAGGGGGCGGGTGGCTACACCTTC.